This T cell receptor (beta chain) stems from a study of blood T cells in healthy people across ages. Trimming cost V 5 bases and J 4 bases; bases outside gene matches: 8. The CDR3 totals 16 residues. From germline, CDR1 is SEHNR and CDR2 FQNEAQ (reference sequence). With regard to this clonotype: The antigen is not known.

Primed by a sample-barcoded 5' primer and a J-beta primer mix, a second PCR proceeded for about 6 to 11 cycles. TCRdb ran MiXCR on the 5' RACE reads and lists one entry per CDR3 protein. Among hundreds of thousands of distinct CDR3 sequences, about 21% were seen once, and the ten largest hold roughly 3.7%. Findings and caveats of the study: Both naive CD4+ cell counts and diversity were greater in long-lived donors than in aged donors.

This sequence originates from a man aged 65 to 85 in good health. The V and J genes are TRBV7-9 and TRBJ2-3; TRBD2 agrees at 11 bases. The sequenced sample was blood. The CDR3 nucleotides read TGTGCCAGCAGCCGGATAGCGGGAGGGTCGGCAGATACGCAGTATTTT. Its protein product is CASSRIAGGSADTQYF.